Below are 17 T cell receptor beta chains sequenced from a single sample in a study of shared T cell receptors in the human thymus. TCRdb keeps only in-frame clones here, not all; method: immunoSEQ multiplex PCR. The table records some 400,000 clones, more than 85% of them present only once. The sample consisted of thymocytes. These receptors were obtained from a human donor.

The chain carries TRBV6-6 and TRBJ2-5; D unclear. CDR1 is MNHNY and CDR2 is SVGAGI in the germline V gene (reference sequence). Trimming took off 8 bases at V and 4 bases at J, with 11 bases between the two ends. This CDR3 is built from 12 residues. CDR3 coding DNA: TGTGCCAGCGAGATCCCGGGAGAGACCCAGTACTTC. It encodes CASEIPGETQYF.

This rearrangement joins TRBV25-1 to TRBJ1-3, with a possible D match to TRBD1 (6 bases). CDR1 and CDR2 (germline): MGHDK, SYGVNS. The germline V and J ends were trimmed by 1 base and 4 bases, with 14 bases remaining between them. CDR3 size: 16 residues. The CDR3 nucleotides read TGTGCCAGCAGTGAATCCCCGGCAGGGGAAGGAAACACCATATATTTT. Protein: CASSESPAGEGNTIYF. Full variable domain (missing parts from reference TRBV25-1 and TRBJ1-3): EADIYQTPRYLVIGTGKKITLECSQTMGHDKMYWYQQDPGMELHLIHYSYGVNSTEKGDLSSESTVSRIRTEHFPLTLESARPSHTSQYLCASSESPAGEGNTIYFGEGSWLTVV.

The CDR3 reads CASSVPGGYGYTF. CDR3 DNA sequence: TGTGCCAGCAGTGTGCCGGGGGGGTATGGCTACACCTTC. This chain joins TRBV6-1 and TRBJ1-2, with a weak D call TRBD1 (5 bases). Germline lookup yields CDR1 MNHNS and CDR2 SASEGT. The CDR3 contains 13 residues. V shed 4 bases and J shed 5 bases, with 11 bases lying between them.

The CDR3 DNA reads TGTGCCAGTAGTATCCCTAGAGGCAATCAGCCCCAGCATTTT. Translated: CASSIPRGNQPQHF. This chain connects TRBV19 to TRBJ1-5, with unresolved D. The CDR3 runs 14 residues. V dropped 3 bases and J dropped 2 bases, with 8 bases sitting between them. Germline CDR1 is LNHDA and CDR2 is SQIVND (reference sequence).

The chain is built from TRBV28 and TRBJ1-6, with D possibly matching TRBD1 (6 bases). Per germline, CDR1 MDHEN and CDR2 SYDVKM. V was pared by 3 bases and J by 7 bases, with 13 bases between. The CDR3 has 15 amino acids. The CDR3 region has the DNA TGTGCCAGCAGTTTCCCTAGAACAGGGAATTCACCCCTCCACTTT. Translated: CASSFPRTGNSPLHF.

The V and J genes are TRBV6-5 and TRBJ1-2, with 9 nucleotides matching TRBD1. Germline V CDR1 and CDR2: MNHEY, SVGAGI. There are 14 residues in the CDR3. The V and J ends lost 5 bases and 3 bases, in that order; junction bases with no gene match: 4. CDR3 bases: TGTGCCAGCAGTCAGGGACAGGGCCACTATGGCTACACCTTC. This sequence encodes CASSQGQGHYGYTF.

In DNA, the CDR3 is TGTGCCAGCAGCTTAAGGGGGCCAGGGGGAAACACTGAAGCTTTCTTT. The encoded protein is CASSLRGPGGNTEAFF. V is TRBV11-2 and J is TRBJ1-1, with TRBD1 matching over 7 bases. The CDR3 covers 16 residues. The germline V gene encodes CDR1 SGHAT and CDR2 FQNNGV. The ends lost 2 bases at V and 2 bases at J; junction bases unmatched: 8.

J is TRBJ2-7 and V is TRBV27, with 9 bases that match TRBD2. Germline loops: CDR1 MNHEY, CDR2 SMNVEV (reference sequence). The CDR3 runs 16 residues. V shed 4 bases, J shed 3 bases, and the junction held 10 bases outside the gene matches. The CDR3 reads CASSSGGRAGFYEQYF. The CDR3 DNA is TGTGCCAGCAGTTCGGGCGGGAGGGCCGGGTTCTACGAGCAGTACTTC.

V and J are TRBV29-1 and TRBJ1-1; 9 nucleotides align to TRBD1. This CDR3 is built from 16 residues. The ends lost 5 bases at V and 1 base at J; junction bases unmatched: 11. Germline V CDR1 and CDR2: SQVTM, ANQGSEA. The chain's CDR3 is CSVQDRGEEGNTEAFF. The CDR3 DNA sequence: TGCAGCGTTCAGGACAGGGGCGAGGAGGGGAACACTGAAGCTTTCTTT.

The DNA for the CDR3 is TGTGCCAGCAGTTTGGGCAGGGATGGCTACACCTTC. This codes for CASSLGRDGYTF. This chain joins TRBV6-5 and TRBJ1-2; weak D call: TRBD1 (5 bases). Germline CDR1 reads MNHEY; CDR2 reads SVGAGI. Trimming removed 4 bases at V and 6 bases at J, with 9 bases between. CDR3 length: 12 amino acids.

V is TRBV27 and J is TRBJ1-1; TRBD1 might be the D (5 bases). The CDR3 totals 13 residues. Germline V gene sequence: CDR1 MNHEY, CDR2 SMNVEV (reference sequence). V shed 8 bases and J shed 10 bases, with 20 bases lying between them. The CDR3 region has the DNA TGTGCCAGCCGTGGGCAGCAGGGAAGGGGAGCTTTCTTT. Translated: CASRGQQGRGAFF.

The chain employs TRBV5-1 and TRBJ2-2, with 7 bases identical to TRBD1. This CDR3 has 15 residues. J was trimmed by 1 base and V by 4 bases; bases with no gene match: 4. CDR1 is SGHRS and CDR2 is YFSETQ in the germline V gene. The CDR3 loop is CASSPNRGNTGELFF. As DNA, the CDR3 is TGCGCCAGCAGCCCCAACAGGGGGAACACCGGGGAGCTGTTTTTT.

The chain links TRBV5-1 to TRBJ1-2, with a possible D match to TRBD1 (5 bases). The CDR3 runs to 14 residues. Trimming left V 4 bases short and J 3 bases short, with 13 bases between. Germline V gene data show CDR1 as SGHRS and CDR2 as YFSETQ. The CDR3 is CASSDYRDHYGYTF. The CDR3 DNA reads as TGCGCCAGCAGCGACTACCGGGACCACTATGGCTACACCTTC.

The chain couples TRBV6-1 to TRBJ2-5; D call uncertain. This CDR3 is built from 14 residues. V lost 6 bases and J lost 4, with 15 bases in between. The germline gives CDR1 MNHNS, CDR2 SASEGT. In nucleotides, the CDR3 is TGTGCCAGCAGCGAGAACCAGGAAGGAGAGACCCAGTACTTC. It yields the protein CASSENQEGETQYF.

This rearrangement joins TRBV28 to TRBJ1-2; the D gene is possibly TRBD1 (6 bases). CDR1 is MDHEN and CDR2 is SYDVKM in the germline V gene. This CDR3 region has 12 residues. V was clipped by 5 bases and J by 8 bases, with 12 bases between them. The CDR3 reads CASSPPGDGYTF. CDR3 coding DNA: TGTGCCAGCAGTCCTCCAGGGGACGGCTACACCTTC.

This sequence joins TRBV4-3 and TRBJ2-3; 12 bases are a match to TRBD2. V lost 4 bases and J lost 0; bases outside the gene matches: 5. CDR1 is LGHNA and CDR2 is YSLEER in the germline V gene. CDR3 length: 17 amino acids. The CDR3 DNA sequence: TGCGCCAGCAGCCGTCTAGCGGGAGGGCTGAGCACAGATACGCAGTATTTT. This codes for CASSRLAGGLSTDTQYF.

The V and J genes are TRBV14 and TRBJ2-1; 9 nucleotides line up with TRBD2. The germline CDR1 and CDR2 sequences are SGHDN and FVKESK. V was clipped by 3 bases and J by 4 bases; unmatched bases: 10. The CDR3 is 17 amino acids. The CDR3 DNA sequence: TGTGCCAGCAGCCACTCTATGCGGGAGGGAGGGTACAATGAGCAGTTCTTC. Its protein is CASSHSMREGGYNEQFF. The whole variable domain, filled in from reference TRBV14 and TRBJ2-1, reads EAGVTQFPSHSVIEKGQTVTLRCDPISGHDNLYWYRRVMGKEIKFLLHFVKESKQDESGMPNNRFLAERTGGTYSTLKVQPAELEDSGVYFCASSHSMREGGYNEQFFGPGTRLTVL.